This passage covers 21 T cell receptor beta chains from one sample sequenced in a study of blood T cells in healthy people across ages. A second 7 to 11 cycle PCR used barcoded and J-beta primers. TCRdb reprocessed the 5' RACE reads via MiXCR and lists one record per CDR3 protein. The sample includes hundreds of thousands of distinct CDR3 sequences, about 62% of them seen just once. Sequencing input: blood. These receptors all come from a man aged 30 to 39 in good health.

V and J are TRBV20-1 and TRBJ1-1, with D tentatively TRBD1 (5 bases). The CDR3 is 16 amino acids. CDR1 and CDR2 (germline): DFQATT, SNEGSKA (reference sequence). V lost 0 bases and J lost 4, with 18 bases in between. CDR3 DNA sequence: TGCAGTGCTAGAGATAGCGGGGCGCGGGTAGGCACTGAAGCTTTCTTT. It codes for CSARDSGARVGTEAFF.

V gene TRBV6-5 combines with J gene TRBJ2-7; perhaps TRBD2 as D (5 bases). The CDR3 covers 13 residues. The V and J ends lost 7 bases and 0 bases respectively, with 10 bases between them. Germline V gives CDR1 MNHEY, CDR2 SVGAGI. CDR3 DNA: TGTGCCAGCACCCGGGAAAGCTCCTACGAGCAGTACTTC. It codes for CASTRESSYEQYF.

The chain couples TRBV10-2 to TRBJ2-5, with D hard to call. Near its end, the DNA agrees better with TRBJ2-7, so the J call may be wrong. From germline, CDR1 is WSHSY and CDR2 SAAADI. This CDR3 has 13 residues. The CDR3 loop is CASSERYSYEQYF. CDR3 DNA sequence: TGCGCCAGCAGTGAGAGGTATTCCTACGAGCAGTACTTC.

Many counts were recorded for this clonotype. The rearrangement joins TRBV7-2 to TRBJ2-1; TRBD2 matches 13 bases. Germline V CDR1 and CDR2: SGHTA, FQGNSA. This CDR3 region has 14 residues. J lost 7 bases, V lost 6 bases, and 3 bases had no gene match. The CDR3 loop is CASSPGLAGNEQFF. CDR3 sequence (DNA): TGTGCCAGCAGTCCGGGACTAGCGGGGAATGAGCAGTTCTTC.

This clonotype has a handful of counts. The V gene is TRBV4-3, the J gene TRBJ2-5; D not resolved. V shed 3 bases and J shed 4 bases, with 15 bases lying between them. The CDR3 consists of 15 residues. The germline V gene encodes CDR1 LGHNA and CDR2 YSLEER. The CDR3 region is CASSHHLVPVETQYF. In DNA form, the CDR3 reads TGCGCCAGCAGCCACCACCTAGTTCCCGTAGAGACCCAGTACTTC.

This chain links TRBV6-5 with TRBJ2-4; weak D call: TRBD1 (5 bases). Germline lookup yields CDR1 MNHEY and CDR2 SVGAGI. This CDR3 region has 14 residues. The V and J ends lost 0 bases and 9 bases respectively, with 12 bases between them. The CDR3 DNA reads as TGTGCCAGCAGTTACTCAGGACATTCGAGCATTCAGTACTTC. This encodes CASSYSGHSSIQYF.

There are a few counts of this clonotype. The V call is TRBV4-3, the J call TRBJ1-4, with 7 bases aligning to TRBD1. In germline, CDR1 is LGHNA, CDR2 YSLEER. This CDR3 region has 14 residues. The trim removed 4 bases at V and 5 bases at J, leaving 4 bases unmatched. CDR3 nucleotides: TGCGCCAGCAGCCCGGGACAGTTGAATGAAAAACTGTTTTTT. Translation gives CASSPGQLNEKLFF.

This chain uses TRBV12-3 or TRBV12-4 with TRBJ2-3, with D unclear. This CDR3 is 12 amino acids long. Trimming shortened V by 6 bases and J by 2 bases, and 6 bases separated the two germline ends. The CDR3, as DNA: TGTGCCAGCAGAGATAACACAGATACGCAGTATTTT. Amino acid sequence: CASRDNTDTQYF.

This clonotype occurred a few times. The V gene is TRBV7-2, the J gene TRBJ2-1; TRBD2 matches 9 bases. The germline V gene encodes CDR1 SGHTA and CDR2 FQGNSA. CDR3 length: 17 residues. J was trimmed by 7 bases and V by 2 bases; bases with no gene match: 12. The CDR3 spells CASSLSGGSSTGNEQFF. Here the CDR3 DNA reads TGTGCCAGCAGCTTAAGCGGGGGGTCTAGCACCGGGAATGAGCAGTTCTTC.

The CDR3 region has the DNA TGCAGCGTTGGTCTGCCCGCCGGGGAGCTGTTTTTT. Protein: CSVGLPAGELFF. This rearrangement joins TRBV29-1 to TRBJ2-2; no clear D gene. Germline-derived CDR1 and CDR2 are SQVTM and ANQGSEA. CDR3 length: 12 amino acids. V was trimmed by 4 bases and J by 6 bases, leaving 9 bases between them.

This clonotype came up a few times. CDR3 nucleotides: TGTGCCAGCAGTGCTTACGGGACTCTCAGCTCCTACAATGAGCAGTTCTTC. Its protein product is CASSAYGTLSSYNEQFF. The chain combines TRBV2 with TRBJ2-1; possible D gene TRBD2, 6 bases. Germline-derived CDR1 and CDR2 are SNHLY and FYNNEI. V was clipped by 4 bases and J by 0 bases, with 16 bases between them. This CDR3 has 17 amino acids.

This clonotype showed up just a few times. V usage is TRBV2 and J usage is TRBJ2-1; no reliable D call. From germline, CDR1 is SNHLY and CDR2 FYNNEI. The CDR3 runs 13 residues. The ends were cut back, 8 bases at V and 0 bases at J, with 8 bases in the middle. The CDR3 nucleotides are TGTGCCAGCCGTAAATCCTCCTACAATGAGCAGTTCTTC. This sequence encodes CASRKSSYNEQFF.

The chain couples TRBV4-3 to TRBJ1-1; TRBD1 matches 9 bases. V dropped 1 base and J dropped 8; count of bases not matched to a gene: 5. Germline assignment: CDR1 LGHNA and CDR2 YSLEER. There are 14 residues in the CDR3. The CDR3 loop is CASSQVGQGREAFF. CDR3 DNA: TGCGCCAGCAGCCAAGTTGGACAGGGGCGGGAAGCTTTCTTT.

The rearrangement uses TRBV7-6 and TRBJ2-3; 13 bases are shared with TRBD2. Losses at the gene ends were 7 bases for V and 6 bases for J; bases not matched to a gene: 7. The CDR3 extends over 15 amino acids. Germline loops: CDR1 SGHVS, CDR2 FNYEAQ. This CDR3 reads CASILGTSGVDTQYF. CDR3 DNA sequence: TGTGCCAGCATCCTCGGGACTAGCGGGGTTGATACGCAGTATTTT.

CDR3 in amino acids: CASRTQGGAYEQYF. The CDR3 nucleotides read TGTGCCAGCAGGACCCAGGGGGGGGCCTACGAGCAGTACTTC. The chain couples TRBV2 to TRBJ2-7; D is possibly TRBD1 or TRBD2 (7 bases each). Germline V gene data show CDR1 as SNHLY and CDR2 as FYNNEI. Trimming took 6 bases from V and 2 from J, leaving 14 bases between them. The CDR3 spans 14 residues.

The gene calls are TRBV6-5 and TRBJ2-2, with TRBD2 identical over 9 bases. V shed 2 bases, J shed 5 bases, and the junction held 6 bases outside the gene matches. CDR1 and CDR2 from the germline V gene are MNHEY and SVGAGI. This CDR3 spans 16 amino acids. CDR3 sequence reads: CASSYAAGGETGELFF. The CDR3 DNA follows: TGTGCCAGCAGTTACGCGGCGGGGGGGGAAACCGGGGAGCTGTTTTTT.

The chain employs TRBV15 and TRBJ2-4; D is possibly TRBD1 (6 bases). Gene TRBJ2-7 matches the end of the DNA better, so the J call may be wrong. In germline, CDR1 is LNHNV, CDR2 YYDKDF (reference sequence). This CDR3 comprises 13 residues. The CDR3 loop is CATSRRQAHEQYF. DNA for the CDR3: TGTGCCACCAGCCGCCGACAGGCTCACGAGCAGTACTTC.

V is TRBV9 and J is TRBJ2-1; 14 bases are shared with TRBD2. The trim removed 3 bases at V and 9 bases at J, leaving 5 bases unmatched. The CDR3 totals 15 residues. The germline V gene has CDR1 SGDLS and CDR2 YYNGEE. CDR3 sequence: CASSGPGLAGVEQFF. The CDR3 DNA sequence: TGTGCCAGCAGCGGCCCGGGACTAGCGGGGGTTGAGCAGTTCTTC.

This clonotype has only a few counts. The chain recombines TRBV9 with TRBJ2-5; possibly TRBD2 for D (6 bases). In germline, CDR1 is SGDLS, CDR2 YYNGEE. The V end was cut by 0 bases, the J end by 3 bases, with 12 bases between. This CDR3 has 15 amino acids. CDR3 sequence: CASSVELAEEETQYF. DNA of the CDR3: TGTGCCAGCAGCGTAGAACTAGCAGAAGAAGAGACCCAGTACTTC.

The rearrangement links TRBV6-5 to TRBJ2-1; no firm D call. The CDR3 contains 13 residues. The V and J ends lost 2 bases and 9 bases respectively, with 11 bases between them. Looked up from germline, CDR1 is MNHEY and CDR2 is SVGAGI. The CDR3 DNA follows: TGTGCCAGCAGTTACCACGTGGCAGGTGAGCAGTTCTTC. Amino acid sequence: CASSYHVAGEQFF.

This clonotype was detected only a few times. The chain's CDR3 is CATSREGQGGTYEQYF. CDR3 in DNA: TGTGCCACCAGCAGAGAAGGACAGGGAGGGACCTACGAGCAGTACTTC. The chain has TRBV15 and TRBJ2-7, with D possibly being TRBD1 (8 bases). CDR1 is LNHNV, CDR2 YYDKDF, per germline (reference sequence). CDR3 length equals 16 residues. The ends were cut back, 0 bases at V and 2 bases at J, with 14 bases in the middle.